A selection of T cell receptor beta chains follows, all from one sample in a study of identical twins. TCRdb called the 5' RACE reads again in MiXCR, with one record for every CDR3 protein. The sample consists of over 600,000 distinct CDR3 sequences, roughly 20% of them appearing once. The sample was also reused in another study, on T cells expressing NK-cell markers.

Sequencing was performed on PBMCs. The receptors here all came from a woman in her late teens or twenties in good health. Each CDR3 is given with its conserved first and last residue. A D gene is named only where the DNA matches it firmly. Some rows have no size entry. The others give once, few or many, or a class for an expanded clone.

TRBV3-1	TRBJ2-1	TRBD2	few	CASSQVAGGPREQFF	TGTGCCAGCAGCCAAGTTGCGGGAGGGCCCCGTGAGCAGTTCTTC
TRBV10-3	TRBJ2-7	TRBD2	few	CAIRDYSSYEQYF	TGTGCCATCCGGGACTACTCCTCCTACGAGCAGTACTTC
TRBV12-3/TRBV12-4	TRBJ2-1	.	.	CASSLNGVNEQFF	TGTGCCAGCAGTTTAAACGGCGTCAATGAGCAGTTCTTC
TRBV7-2	TRBJ2-3	.	.	CASSFGVARSTDTQYF	TGTGCCAGCAGCTTCGGTGTAGCGAGGAGCACAGATACGCAGTATTTT
TRBV5-1	TRBJ2-3	TRBD2	few	CASSFTSGGTDTQYF	TGCGCCAGCAGCTTTACTAGCGGGGGCACAGATACGCAGTATTTT
TRBV7-2	TRBJ2-5	.	many	CASSLDVGTQYF	TGTGCCAGCAGCTTAGATGTGGGGACCCAGTACTTC
TRBV5-1	TRBJ2-3	TRBD2	many	CASSFGTSGGTDTQYF	TGCGCCAGCAGCTTCGGGACTAGCGGGGGCACAGATACGCAGTATTTT
TRBV5-6	TRBJ2-3	.	few	CASSFSSLTQYF	TGTGCCAGCAGCTTCTCCTCCTTAACGCAGTATTTT
TRBV5-1	TRBJ1-1	.	few	CASSLTDSLNTEAFF	TGCGCCAGCAGCTTGACCGACAGCCTGAACACTGAAGCTTTCTTT
TRBV6-1	TRBJ2-1	.	few	CASIEGGGYNEQFF	TGTGCCAGCATTGAGGGAGGGGGCTACAATGAGCAGTTCTTC
TRBV10-3	TRBJ1-2	.	.	CASNRGAGYGYTF	TGTGCCTCCAACCGGGGGGCTGGCTATGGCTACACCTTC
TRBV6-5	TRBJ2-7	TRBD2	.	CASSSRTSGGSYEQYF	TGTGCCAGCAGTTCCAGGACTAGCGGGGGATCCTACGAGCAGTACTTC
TRBV15	TRBJ1-1	.	.	CATSRDRTDPEAFF	TGTGCCACCAGCAGAGACCGGACAGACCCTGAAGCTTTCTTT
TRBV7-8	TRBJ2-3	TRBD1	.	CASSLVRGYTDTQYF	TGTGCCAGCAGCTTAGTCAGGGGGTACACAGATACGCAGTATTTT
TRBV20-1	TRBJ1-6	.	.	CSAVVSWDSPLHF	TGCAGTGCTGTTGTCTCCTGGGATTCACCCCTCCACTTT
TRBV20-1	TRBJ2-1	TRBD2	.	CSASGTSEYNEQFF	TGCAGTGCTAGCGGGACTAGCGAATACAATGAGCAGTTCTTC
TRBV12-3/TRBV12-4	TRBJ1-2	TRBD1	.	CASRGRQGYGYTF	TGTGCCAGCAGGGGACGACAGGGCTATGGCTACACCTTC
TRBV20-1	TRBJ2-7	.	.	CSARQAASLYEQYF	TGCAGTGCTAGACAAGCCGCTAGCCTCTACGAGCAGTACTTC
TRBV12-5	TRBJ2-3	TRBD2	.	CASGHGGAGTDTQYF	TGTGCTAGTGGCCACGGGGGGGCCGGCACAGATACGCAGTATTTT
TRBV7-9	TRBJ2-7	.	many	CASSTGPALYEQYF	TGTGCCAGCAGCACCGGACCCGCCCTTTACGAGCAGTACTTC
TRBV6-1	TRBJ1-6	.	many	CASRSHANSPLHF	TGTGCCAGCAGAAGCCACGCCAATTCACCCCTCCACTTT
TRBV7-2	TRBJ1-6	TRBD1	.	CASSFQGGGGGSPLHF	TGTGCCAGCAGCTTTCAGGGGGGAGGAGGAGGGTCACCCCTCCACTTT
TRBV13	TRBJ1-5	.	few	CASRVKGGTSQHF	TGTGCCAGCAGGGTTAAGGGGGGCACATCCCAGCATTTT
TRBV20-1	TRBJ2-7	.	few	CSALGRGGVYEQYF	TGCAGTGCCCTAGGCAGGGGGGGAGTCTACGAGCAGTACTTC
TRBV5-1	TRBJ2-5	.	.	CASSLVNQETQYF	TGCGCCAGCAGCCTCGTCAACCAAGAGACCCAGTACTTC
TRBV29-1	TRBJ1-3	.	few	CSVAAYSGNTIYF	TGCAGCGTTGCTGCCTACTCTGGAAACACCATATATTTT
TRBV29-1	TRBJ2-3	.	.	CSVDQATSTDTQYF	TGCAGCGTTGATCAGGCGACCAGCACAGATACGCAGTATTTT
TRBV6-2/TRBV6-3	TRBJ2-1	TRBD2	many	CASRLAGVSEQFF	TGTGCCAGCAGATTAGCGGGAGTAAGTGAGCAGTTCTTC
TRBV29-1	TRBJ2-3	TRBD2	few	CSVEERRLASDTQYF	TGCAGCGTTGAAGAGAGGAGACTAGCATCAGATACGCAGTATTTT
TRBV29-1	TRBJ2-3	.	few	CSVSSSRTDTQYF	TGCAGCGTTAGCTCCTCTCGCACAGATACGCAGTATTTT
TRBV10-1	TRBJ2-4	TRBD2	few	CASSRTSDGIQYF	TGCGCCAGCAGCCGGACTAGCGACGGCATTCAGTACTTC
TRBV5-1	TRBJ2-5	TRBD2	few	CASSLASASGGETQYF	TGCGCCAGCAGCTTGGCCAGTGCTAGCGGGGGAGAGACCCAGTACTTC
TRBV6-5	TRBJ2-7	TRBD2	.	CASSYAGTSGYEQYF	TGTGCCAGCAGTTACGCCGGGACTAGCGGTTACGAGCAGTACTTC
TRBV18	TRBJ2-3	.	.	CASSIGRERNTQYF	TGTGCCAGCTCGATAGGACGGGAAAGGAATACGCAGTATTTT
TRBV7-6	TRBJ2-2	.	.	CASSRSGQTNTGELFF	TGTGCCAGCAGCCGATCAGGACAGACGAACACCGGGGAGCTGTTTTTT
TRBV20-1	TRBJ1-5	.	few	CSARKDRNNQPQHF	TGCAGTGCTAGGAAAGACAGGAACAATCAGCCCCAGCATTTT
TRBV20-1	TRBJ1-5	.	few	CSARRYYGGNQPQHF	TGCAGTGCTAGGAGGTATTACGGGGGCAATCAGCCCCAGCATTTT
TRBV25-1	TRBJ1-6	.	.	CASSVQGGGTSPLHF	TGTGCCAGCAGTGTCCAGGGTGGGGGAACTTCACCCCTCCACTTT
TRBV5-6	TRBJ1-6	.	.	CASTTRYGSPLHF	TGTGCCAGCACTACACGCTACGGCTCACCCCTCCACTTT
TRBV5-1	TRBJ2-4	TRBD1	.	CASSLGAGTALNIQYF	TGCGCCAGCAGCTTGGGCGCCGGGACAGCCTTAAACATTCAGTACTTC
TRBV12-3/TRBV12-4	TRBJ2-7	.	few	CASSPGTLGSYEQYF	TGTGCCAGCAGCCCCGGGACTTTGGGCTCCTACGAGCAGTACTTC
TRBV4-1	TRBJ2-1	.	.	CASSQDLGGKNEQFF	TGCGCCAGCAGCCAAGATTTAGGAGGGAAGAATGAGCAGTTCTTC
TRBV7-9	TRBJ2-2	.	.	CASSGAGPMNTGELFF	TGTGCCAGCAGCGGGGCAGGTCCCATGAACACCGGGGAGCTGTTTTTT
TRBV2	TRBJ2-5	TRBD2	.	CASRGGRETQYF	TGTGCCAGCAGGGGGGGGAGAGAGACCCAGTACTTC
TRBV18	TRBJ2-7	TRBD2	.	CASSGTSGRMSSYEQYF	TGTGCCAGCTCGGGGACTAGCGGGAGGATGAGCTCCTACGAGCAGTACTTC
TRBV7-2	TRBJ2-3	.	.	CASSLAVRDTQYF	TGTGCCAGCAGCTTAGCGGTCCGTGATACGCAGTATTTT
TRBV19	TRBJ1-2	.	.	CASSIRDYGYTF	TGTGCCAGTAGTATCAGGGACTATGGCTACACCTTC
TRBV12-3/TRBV12-4	TRBJ1-2	.	few	CASSFVDLYGYTF	TGTGCCAGCAGTTTCGTTGACCTCTATGGCTACACCTTC
TRBV2	TRBJ1-1	.	few	CASKEPEAFF	TGTGCCAGCAAGGAGCCTGAAGCTTTCTTT